This TCR beta chain was obtained from a study of regulatory T cells in long-lasting Graves disease. Points from the study as a whole: Persistent Graves' patients showed less TCR diversity than newly diagnosed patients showed. Under persistent disease, TRBV28, TRBJ1-2 and TRBJ2-5 were used preferentially. Samples came from peripheral blood alone, without thyroid tissue.

The CDR3 totals 16 residues. Germline trimming cut 2 bases from V and 7 bases from J; bases unmatched to any gene: 9. Germline V lookup: CDR1 MDHEN, CDR2 SYDVKM. This clonotype was counted between two and nine times. Its specificity is unknown. Arm-PCR of CDR3 regions and iRepertoire HTBI primers were the basis on which TCR beta libraries were built. TCRdb fed the multiplex PCR reads into MiXCR, producing one record per CDR3 protein. The profile shows about 660,000 distinct CDR3 sequences, around 32% of them singletons. Time point denoted: persistent/refractory GD, antithyroid drugs over 5 years with positive TRAb. Preparation of the TCR library used RNA extracted from PBMCs.

The chain has TRBV28 and TRBJ1-4, with 8 bases that match TRBD1. This specimen was peripheral blood mononuclear cells (PBMCs), taken when the disease was refractory, from a patient treated with antithyroid drugs. This clonotype originated in a female donor with Graves disease. CDR3 nucleotide sequence: TGTGCCAGCAGTTTAGCCCGACAGGGGCTGGGTGAAAAACTGTTTTTT. Amino acids: CASSLARQGLGEKLFF.